This record looks at one T cell receptor (beta chain) sequence and its context. The sample holds many counts of this clonotype. There is no known antigen for this receptor. No base qualities exist here, and no much larger clone lies one base off it. Instrument used: Illumina HiSeq 2500. Quantitative 5'-RACE with molecular barcodes was the method used to prepare the TCR beta libraries. The study's own analysis went as follows. A new computational method based on a probabilistic model of VDJ rearrangement was used to identify disease-linked TCR variants. The public reads were reprocessed in TCRdb via fastp at Q25 and MiXCR, keeping in-frame beta chains. For every CDR3 protein sequence, its rows merge into one entry that carries the most common genes and DNA. The V and J calls were not made by the authors but by TCRdb's processing. Present in this sample are around 150,000 distinct CDR3 sequences, approximately 7.4% of which were seen just once. The ten largest clones represent around 12% of the sample.

The data derive from a study of CD8 T cells in ankylosing spondylitis (dated by TCRdb to about 2017). Looking at the study overall: The study set out to find disease-linked TCR variants by profiling T cell receptor beta repertoires in ankylosing spondylitis patients and healthy donors. In total, the full study cohort was made up of approximately 99 healthy donors and approximately 27 ankylosing spondylitis patients. Samples of peripheral blood were taken, and for ankylosing spondylitis patients, synovial fluid was collected as well.

Including cysteine and phenylalanine, the CDR3 has 16 amino acids. Just CDR3 DNA is preserved here, 48 bases in frame from base 1. V is trimmed back by 6 bases and J by 4 bases, and the junction contains 13 bases that no gene match accounts for. Taken from the germline V gene (reference sequence), the CDR1 and CDR2 loops are MNHEY and SMNVEV. Beyond this particular receptor, the publication reports: The disease-linked clones were reported as significantly enriched in matched synovial fluid samples from ankylosing spondylitis patients. A CD8+ phenotype was shown by the disease-linked clones, which were found at relatively low frequencies in peripheral blood. Some motif variants were previously reported in synovial fluid and blood of reactive arthritis patients, suggesting common disease-initiation mechanisms. A TCR beta motif made up of several highly homologous amino acid variants appeared to be characteristic of blood from ankylosing spondylitis patients.

The chain couples TRBV27 to TRBJ2-7, with TRBD1 identical over 9 junction bases. Source material: blood, either unsorted or a sorted T cell fraction (not recorded which). The clonotype originates from a female donor with ankylosing spondylitis or in good health (not recorded which). The CDR3 is CASSLTTGGDTYEQYF. At the DNA level, the sequence is TGTGCCAGCAGCCTTACTACAGGGGGCGATACTTACGAGCAGTACTTC.